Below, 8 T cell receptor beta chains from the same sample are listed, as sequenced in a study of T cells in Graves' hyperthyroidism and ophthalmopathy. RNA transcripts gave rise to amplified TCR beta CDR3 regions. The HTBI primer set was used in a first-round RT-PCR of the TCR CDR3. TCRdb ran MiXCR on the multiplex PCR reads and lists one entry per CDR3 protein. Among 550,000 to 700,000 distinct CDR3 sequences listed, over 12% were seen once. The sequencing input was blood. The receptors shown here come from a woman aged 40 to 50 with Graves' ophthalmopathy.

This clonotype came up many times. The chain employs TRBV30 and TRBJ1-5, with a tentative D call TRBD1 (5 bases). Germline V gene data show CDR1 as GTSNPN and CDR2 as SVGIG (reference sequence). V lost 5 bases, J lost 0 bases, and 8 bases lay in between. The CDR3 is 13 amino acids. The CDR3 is CAWGGDSNQPQHF. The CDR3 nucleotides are TGTGCCTGGGGAGGGGATAGCAATCAGCCCCAGCATTTT.

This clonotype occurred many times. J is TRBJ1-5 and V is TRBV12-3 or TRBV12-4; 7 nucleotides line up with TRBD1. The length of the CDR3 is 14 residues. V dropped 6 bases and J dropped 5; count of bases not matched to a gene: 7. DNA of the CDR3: TGTGCCAGCAGCAAAGACAGGGACGATCAGCCCCAGCATTTT. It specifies CASSKDRDDQPQHF.

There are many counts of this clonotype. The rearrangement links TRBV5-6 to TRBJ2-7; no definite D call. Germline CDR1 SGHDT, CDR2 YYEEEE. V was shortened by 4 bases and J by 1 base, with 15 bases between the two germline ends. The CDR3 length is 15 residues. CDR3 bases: TGTGCCAGCAGCCAATTGACTCGTTTTTCCTACGAGCAGTACTTC. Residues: CASSQLTRFSYEQYF.

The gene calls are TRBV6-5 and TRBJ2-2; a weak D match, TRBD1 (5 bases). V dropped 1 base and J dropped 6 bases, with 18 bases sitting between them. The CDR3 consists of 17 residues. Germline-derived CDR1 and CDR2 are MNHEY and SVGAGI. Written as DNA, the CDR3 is TGTGCCAGCAGTTACTGGGGCCTTACAGGCCGGCCCGGGGAGCTGTTTTTT. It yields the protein CASSYWGLTGRPGELFF.

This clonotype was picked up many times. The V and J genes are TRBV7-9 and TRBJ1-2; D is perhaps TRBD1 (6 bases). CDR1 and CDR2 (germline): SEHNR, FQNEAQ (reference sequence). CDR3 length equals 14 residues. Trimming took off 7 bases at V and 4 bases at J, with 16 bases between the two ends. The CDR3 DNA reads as TGTGCCAGCAACCACGGAGGACAGTCCTATGGCTACACCTTC. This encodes CASNHGGQSYGYTF.

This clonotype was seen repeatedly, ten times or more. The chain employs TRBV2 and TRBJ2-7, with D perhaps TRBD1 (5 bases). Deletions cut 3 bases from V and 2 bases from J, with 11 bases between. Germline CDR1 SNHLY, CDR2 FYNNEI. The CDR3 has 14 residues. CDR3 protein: CASSDRADPYEQYF. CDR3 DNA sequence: TGTGCCAGCAGTGACAGGGCGGATCCCTACGAGCAGTACTTC.

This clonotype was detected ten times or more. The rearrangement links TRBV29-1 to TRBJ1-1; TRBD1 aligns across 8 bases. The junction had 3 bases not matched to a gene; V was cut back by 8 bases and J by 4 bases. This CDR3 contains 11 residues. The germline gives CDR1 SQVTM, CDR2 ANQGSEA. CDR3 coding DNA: TGCAGCACAGGGGGAGGCACTGAAGCTTTCTTT. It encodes CSTGGGTEAFF.

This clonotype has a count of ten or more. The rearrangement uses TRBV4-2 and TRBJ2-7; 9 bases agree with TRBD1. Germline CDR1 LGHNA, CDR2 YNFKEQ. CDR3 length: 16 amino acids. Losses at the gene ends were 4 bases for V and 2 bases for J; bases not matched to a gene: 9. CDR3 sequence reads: CASSPTRDREAYEQYF. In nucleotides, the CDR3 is TGTGCCAGCAGCCCGACCCGGGACAGGGAAGCCTACGAGCAGTACTTC.